This T cell receptor beta chain was observed in a study of cytomegalovirus exposure and HLA in healthy donors. Using immunoSEQ multiplex PCR, the repertoire was profiled, and TCRdb retains in-frame clones only, with some absent. This repertoire shows approximately 73,000 clones, about 95% found once; its top ten account for 3% to 4%. CDR3 length equals 15 residues. The V end lost 4 bases, the J end lost 0 bases, and 11 bases lay between the germline ends. CDR1 and CDR2 (germline): SEHNR, FQNEAQ (reference sequence). The source is a man younger than 30 in good health and CMV-seronegative. The chain links TRBV7-9 to TRBJ2-3; D perhaps matches TRBD2 (6 bases). Sequencing was performed on PBMCs. The DNA of the CDR3 is TGTGCCAGCAGCTCTTCCGGGACTAGCACAGATACGCAGTATTTT. This sequence encodes CASSSSGTSTDTQYF.